This TCR beta chain was recovered during a study of blood T cell repertoires in COVID-19. Original processing methods: Estimation of nucleated cell counts was performed using reference gene primer amplification. Measured with immunoSEQ multiplex PCR; TCRdb has only the in-frame clones, and not every one. V, J and clone size are taken as reported in that table, and D and trimming were inferred from the DNA itself. The profile shows roughly 300,000 clones, roughly 87% of them singletons. The CDR3 loop spans 14 amino acids. The germline V gene encodes CDR1 SGHAT and CDR2 FQNNGV. Trimming took off 1 base at V and 5 bases at J, with 6 bases between the two ends.

This clonotype was sampled from a woman aged 30 to 39 who had recovered from COVID-19. V usage is TRBV11-2 and J usage is TRBJ2-6; D not certain. The sequencing input was PBMCs or T cells enriched from blood (not recorded which). The CDR3 sequence: CASSLVSRANVLTF. CDR3 nucleotides: TGTGCCAGCAGCTTAGTATCTCGGGCCAACGTCCTGACTTTC.